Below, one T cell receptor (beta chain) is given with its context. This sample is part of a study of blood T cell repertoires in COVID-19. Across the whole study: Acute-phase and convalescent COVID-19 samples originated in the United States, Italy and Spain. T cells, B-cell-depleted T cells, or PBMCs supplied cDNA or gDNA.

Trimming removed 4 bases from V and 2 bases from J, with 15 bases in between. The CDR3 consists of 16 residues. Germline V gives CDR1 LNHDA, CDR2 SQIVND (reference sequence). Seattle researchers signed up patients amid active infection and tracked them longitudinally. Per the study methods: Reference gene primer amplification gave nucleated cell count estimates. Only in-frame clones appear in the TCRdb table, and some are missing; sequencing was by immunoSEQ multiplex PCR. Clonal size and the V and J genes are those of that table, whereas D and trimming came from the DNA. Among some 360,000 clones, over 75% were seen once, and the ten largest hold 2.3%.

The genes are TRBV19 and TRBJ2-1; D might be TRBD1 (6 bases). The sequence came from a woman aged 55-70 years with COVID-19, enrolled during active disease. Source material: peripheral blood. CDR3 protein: CASSTMGQVPYNEQFF. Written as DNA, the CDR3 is TGTGCCAGTAGTACCATGGGACAAGTTCCCTACAATGAGCAGTTCTTC.